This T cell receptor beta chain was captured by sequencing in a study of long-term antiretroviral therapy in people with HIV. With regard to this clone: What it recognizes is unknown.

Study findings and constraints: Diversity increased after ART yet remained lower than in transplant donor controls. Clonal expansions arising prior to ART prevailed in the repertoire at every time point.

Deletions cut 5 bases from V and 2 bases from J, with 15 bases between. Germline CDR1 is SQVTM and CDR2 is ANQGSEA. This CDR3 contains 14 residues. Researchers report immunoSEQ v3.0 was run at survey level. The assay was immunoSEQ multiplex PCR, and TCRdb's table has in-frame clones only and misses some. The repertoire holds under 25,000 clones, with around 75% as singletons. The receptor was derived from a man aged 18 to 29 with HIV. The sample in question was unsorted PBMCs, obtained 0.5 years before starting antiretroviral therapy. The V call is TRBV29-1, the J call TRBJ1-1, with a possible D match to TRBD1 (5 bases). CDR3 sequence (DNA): TGCAGCGTTTATACGGAGGGGATTAACACTGAAGCTTTCTTT. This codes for CSVYTEGINTEAFF.